This T cell receptor (beta chain) is drawn from a study of shared clonotypes between healthy human individuals. Study-level information: Three plates each covered CD4 naive and memory; CD8 naive two, CD8 memory one.

Points on this clone: The target antigen is unknown.

V lost 6 bases to trimming and J lost 3 bases, with 12 bases between them. The CDR3 contains 13 residues. Germline V gives CDR1 SGHVS, CDR2 FQNEAQ. Overall study results and limits: Approximately 5.3% was the fraction of naive CD4 clonotypes found shared across a few donors. Only a few donors were included, so the genetic and exposure-history diversity represented was limited.

The assay was run at deep level. Clones were sequenced by immunoSEQ multiplex PCR, and TCRdb holds only the in-frame ones, with some missing. There are about 2 million clones in the sample; approximately 94% occur only once, and 1% to 1.5% lies in the top ten. Selected positively for CCR7 and CD45RO-negative, naive CD8 cells excluded terminally differentiated effector memory CD45RA+ cells. The chain couples TRBV7-8 to TRBJ2-7, with D possibly being TRBD1 (6 bases). This receptor was identified in a man aged 18 to 35 in good health. Sample: naive CD8+ T cells sorted from blood. CDR3 residues: CASRDGQFYEQYF. The CDR3 DNA sequence: TGTGCCAGCAGGGACGGACAGTTCTACGAGCAGTACTTC.